Shown below are 15 T cell receptor beta chains from a single sample sequenced in a study of PD-1 blockade in mismatch repair-deficient tumors. Some clones are missing from TCRdb's copy, which holds only in-frame ones; the method was immunoSEQ multiplex PCR. Found here are approximately 130,000 clones, around 87% of them singletons; the top ten hold 13%. The sample here was peripheral blood, taken 44 weeks after starting pembrolizumab. All receptors derive from an adult with mismatch repair-deficient cancer.

V and J are TRBV7-6 and TRBJ2-5; D not certain. The CDR3 is 17 amino acids. V lost 4 bases, J lost 0 bases, and 18 bases lay in between. Germline V gene data show CDR1 as SGHVS and CDR2 as FNYEAQ. CDR3 in DNA: TGTGCCAGCAGCTACCCGTACGGCAGTCACAACCAAGAGACCCAGTACTTC. Translation gives CASSYPYGSHNQETQYF.

The rearrangement uses TRBV5-1 and TRBJ2-7, with D hard to call. V lost 6 bases and J 0 bases, leaving 13 bases between the germline ends. This CDR3 comprises 14 residues. Per the germline V gene, CDR1 is SGHRS and CDR2 is YFSETQ. CDR3 coding DNA: TGCGCCAGCACCTTCCAACCGAGCTCCTACGAGCAGTACTTC. Translation gives CASTFQPSSYEQYF.

The gene calls are TRBV7-9 and TRBJ2-3; 8 bases match TRBD1. The germline V gene has CDR1 SEHNR and CDR2 FQNEAQ (reference sequence). With 5 bases clipped from V and 5 bases from J, the junction kept 12 bases outside the gene matches. The CDR3 runs to 16 residues. CDR3 in amino acids: CASSPRLGQGKDTQYF. CDR3 DNA sequence: TGTGCCAGCAGCCCCCGACTTGGACAGGGCAAAGATACGCAGTATTTT.

The chain joins TRBV29-1 to TRBJ2-2, with D perhaps matching TRBD1 (5 bases). The CDR3 has 11 amino acids. The germline CDR1 and CDR2 sequences are SQVTM and ANQGSEA. V lost 4 bases and J 7 bases, leaving 7 bases between the germline ends. The CDR3 sequence: CSVGTFGELFF. CDR3 coding DNA: TGCAGCGTTGGGACATTCGGGGAGCTGTTTTTT.

The rearrangement joins TRBV6-1 to TRBJ2-7; maybe TRBD1 (5 bases). V shed 2 bases and J shed 3 bases, with 11 bases lying between them. The germline gives CDR1 MNHNS, CDR2 SASEGT. This CDR3 is built from 14 residues. The CDR3 is CASSEITGRYEQYF. The CDR3 DNA reads as TGTGCCAGCAGTGAAATAACAGGTCGCTACGAGCAGTACTTC.

V usage is TRBV19 and J usage is TRBJ1-4, with D unresolved. Germline V gives CDR1 LNHDA, CDR2 SQIVND (reference sequence). Trimming removed 5 bases from V and 7 bases from J, with 11 bases in between. The CDR3 runs to 13 residues. CDR3 DNA sequence: TGTGCCAGTAGTGCAGGAGGAGGTGAAAAACTGTTTTTT. This translates into CASSAGGGEKLFF.

This chain uses TRBV7-8 with TRBJ2-3; TRBD1 matches at 8 bases. Germline V lookup: CDR1 SGHVS, CDR2 FQNEAQ. The CDR3 is made up of 16 amino acids. The V and J ends lost 3 bases and 2 bases, in that order; junction bases with no gene match: 7. The CDR3 DNA reads as TGTGCCAGCAGCTTTGGACAGGGCCTATTCACAGATACGCAGTATTTT. Translating it yields CASSFGQGLFTDTQYF.

This sequence joins TRBV9 and TRBJ2-3, with 9 bases lining up with TRBD1. The CDR3 runs 14 residues. J was trimmed by 1 base and V by 4 bases; bases with no gene match: 1. Germline CDR1 is SGDLS and CDR2 is YYNGEE. CDR3: CASSRDRGTDTQYF. Written as DNA, the CDR3 is TGTGCCAGCAGCCGGGACAGGGGCACAGATACGCAGTATTTT.

The V call is TRBV6-5, the J call TRBJ1-4; no firm D call. Trimming removed 2 bases from V and 7 bases from J, with 8 bases in between. Germline V gene sequence: CDR1 MNHEY, CDR2 SVGAGI. The CDR3 is 13 amino acids. The CDR3 loop reads CASSYLGSEKLFF. For the CDR3, the DNA is TGTGCCAGCAGTTACCTGGGTAGTGAAAAACTGTTTTTT.

This chain links TRBV2 with TRBJ2-1; the match to TRBD1 covers 8 bases. V trimming: 3 bases; J trimming: 8 bases; junction bases outside the gene matches: 15. The CDR3 contains 17 residues. CDR1 and CDR2 (germline): SNHLY, FYNNEI. The CDR3 loop reads CASSDPGTGWGRDEQFF. CDR3 coding DNA: TGTGCCAGCAGTGATCCTGGGACAGGATGGGGTCGTGATGAGCAGTTCTTC.

The chain couples TRBV7-6 to TRBJ1-4, with a weak D call TRBD1 (5 bases). Deletions cut 2 bases from V and 6 bases from J, with 13 bases between. The CDR3 is 15 residues long. The germline V gene encodes CDR1 SGHVS and CDR2 FNYEAQ. The CDR3 reads CASSLRGRADEKLFF. The CDR3 DNA sequence: TGTGCCAGCAGCTTACGGGGCAGGGCTGATGAAAAACTGTTTTTT.

This sequence joins TRBV11-2 and TRBJ2-3; 9 nucleotides line up with TRBD2. The length of the CDR3 is 20 residues. The J segment lost 0 bases and the V segment lost 0 bases, leaving 13 bases of the junction unmatched. The germline V gene has CDR1 SGHAT and CDR2 FQNNGV. The CDR3 coding sequence is TGTGCCAGCAGCTTAGAATTAGCGGGAGTATCCCCCCTTAGCACAGATACGCAGTATTTT. Translated, it gives CASSLELAGVSPLSTDTQYF.

The J gene is TRBJ2-7, the V gene TRBV7-9; TRBD1 aligns across 8 bases. Germline loops: CDR1 SEHNR, CDR2 FQNEAQ (reference sequence). Unmatched junction bases numbered 6, after V lost 5 bases and J lost 3 bases. The CDR3 extends over 14 amino acids. The CDR3 here is CASSPDREVYEQYF. CDR3 DNA sequence: TGTGCCAGCAGCCCGGACAGGGAGGTCTACGAGCAGTACTTC.

V and J are TRBV5-1 and TRBJ2-3, with 13 bases lining up with TRBD2. Per germline, CDR1 SGHRS and CDR2 YFSETQ. This CDR3 region has 16 residues. V trimming: 4 bases; J trimming: 5 bases; junction bases outside the gene matches: 7. The CDR3, as DNA: TGCGCCAGCAGCGCCCGGACTAGCGGGGGAGTAGATACGCAGTATTTT. Translating it yields CASSARTSGGVDTQYF.

This rearrangement joins TRBV14 to TRBJ2-7, with TRBD1 as a possible D gene (6 bases). The ends were cut back, 4 bases at V and 4 bases at J, with 17 bases in the middle. Germline CDR1 reads SGHDN; CDR2 reads FVKESK. CDR3 size: 15 residues. The CDR3 spells CASSLRTVLEYEQYF. The CDR3 nucleotides are TGTGCCAGCAGCCTCCGGACAGTCCTTGAGTACGAGCAGTACTTC.